Described below is a single TCR beta chain sequence and its context. Its antigen is still unknown. Per-base qualities were not stored, and no clone one base away is much larger. The data belong to a study of spatial heterogeneity in lung cancer (dated by TCRdb to between 2019 and 2020). The study in broad terms: The donors were 65 to 85 patients from the lung TRACERx cohort who had early-stage, untreated non-small cell lung cancer. Beta-chain transcripts were consistently detected in greater numbers than alpha-chain transcripts, which likely reflected higher beta-chain transcript abundance. In the raw uncorrected reads, each unique combination of TCR and UMI appeared more than ten times on average. TCR repertoire features were related to nonsynonymous mutation counts determined by whole-exome sequencing of tumor tissue. TCR alpha and beta repertoires were quantitatively compared across multiple tumor regions, matched nontumor lung and blood in non-small cell lung cancer. Follow-up PBMC samples were sequenced whenever the samples were available, and the median time to follow-up was around 2 years after resection. At surgery, some 220 tumor regions, almost 65 matched nontumor lung samples and 56 PBMC samples were TCR-sequenced for both alpha and beta chains.

From cysteine to phenylalanine, the CDR3 is 17 amino acids long. Just CDR3 DNA is preserved here, 51 bases in frame from base 1. As encoded in the germline V gene, CDR1 is SGHAT while CDR2 is FQNNGV. The V end gives up 0 bases and the J end 4 bases, leaving 8 bases in the junction not matched to a gene. The research as a whole found: Only roughly 14 patients were included in comparisons of baseline and follow-up blood repertoires. Ubiquitous expanded tumor TCRs were found in blood more often at tumor resection than at routine follow-up. Confirming at a functional level the hypothesis that regional TCRs recognize regional mutations was considered to require additional single-cell paired TCR alpha and beta sequencing.

The time point label corresponds to: blood at routine non-recurrence follow-up after resection. Without any cell sorting, TCR sequencing was performed on whole RNA extracted either from tumor and nontumor lung tissue or from cryopreserved PBMC samples. Patients were selected for TCR sequencing only if sufficient RNA was available from at least two tumor regions. The method behind the library was 5' RACE. Sequencing relied on a NextSeq 500. The TCR library protocol attached a unique molecular identifier to each TCR cDNA molecule to allow correction of PCR and sequencing errors. Concerning the study's data processing: TCR identification, UMI-based error correction and CDR3 extraction were performed with Decombinator tools. Expanded TCRs were defined as those above a frequency of 2 per 1,000, corresponding to the top 1% of the tumor frequency distribution. Each repertoire was subsampled 100 times to 5,000 TCRs, after which Renyi diversity was computed with the R vegan package. CDR3 similarity networks were constructed using string-kernel similarity of amino acid triplets, with links drawn between CDR3s whose pairwise similarity was above 0.82. TCRdb reanalyzed the raw reads on its own, using fastp at Q25 for trimming and MiXCR for clone calling, and kept in-frame beta chains. Each record represents a unique CDR3 protein, reported with the most common genes and DNA among its rows. TCRdb's processing, not the authors', yielded these V and J calls. The table for this sample lists about 120,000 distinct CDR3 sequences; 10% to 15% of them were counted only once. The top ten clones comprise 16% of the sample.

The source is a male donor with early-stage non-small cell lung cancer. The chain is assembled from TRBV11-2 and TRBJ2-5; 10 central nucleotides agree with TRBD2. The material was PBMCs, obtained at follow-up. Here the CDR3 is given as CASSLDLASGGRETQYF. The DNA is TGTGCCAGCAGCTTAGATCTCGCTAGCGGGGGTCGAGAGACCCAGTACTTC.